A single sample is the source of the 21 T cell receptor beta chains below, sequenced in a study of cytomegalovirus exposure and HLA in healthy donors. 13 Jbeta primers and 60 Vbeta primers were used for the PCR. Here immunoSEQ multiplex PCR was the method, and the copy in TCRdb shows in-frame clones only, minus some. This sample has around 160,000 clones, with around 80% found just once. Sequences were obtained from PBMCs. These receptors were obtained from a male donor in good health and CMV-seropositive.

The J gene is TRBJ2-5, the V gene TRBV5-4; 10 bases line up with TRBD2. Per the germline V gene, CDR1 is SGHNT and CDR2 is YYREEE (reference sequence). The CDR3 consists of 14 residues. The V and J ends lost 3 bases and 2 bases, in that order; junction bases with no gene match: 1. The CDR3 DNA reads TGTGCCAGCAGCTGGACTAGCGGACAAGAGACCCAGTACTTC. The encoded protein is CASSWTSGQETQYF.

The chain is built from TRBV6-5 and TRBJ1-1; D gene uncertain. Trimming cost V 2 bases and J 1 base, with 5 bases left between them. Germline V CDR1 and CDR2: MNHEY, SVGAGI. This CDR3 spans 13 amino acids. The CDR3 reads CASSYNRNTEAFF. CDR3 DNA sequence: TGTGCCAGCAGTTACAACAGGAACACTGAAGCTTTCTTT.

This clone has a single count. The chain is built from TRBV28 and TRBJ1-1; 7 bases line up with TRBD1. This CDR3 is 14 amino acids long. J was trimmed by 9 bases and V by 3 bases; bases with no gene match: 10. Germline values: CDR1 MDHEN, CDR2 SYDVKM. In DNA, the CDR3 is TGTGCCAGCAGTTTCCAAAGGGGGACAGCCAAAGCTTTCTTT. It specifies CASSFQRGTAKAFF.

The chain couples TRBV5-1 to TRBJ1-1; maybe TRBD1 (5 bases). The CDR3 is 13 residues long. Germline CDR1 reads SGHRS; CDR2 reads YFSETQ. V was pared by 1 base and J by 6 bases, with 10 bases between. As DNA, the CDR3 is TGCGCCAGCAGCTTGAGGGAGGGACCTGAAGCTTTCTTT. It specifies CASSLREGPEAFF.

Comments on this clone: The same CDR3 is also encoded by other DNA sequences in this sample. CDR3 region: CAWSGGGNEQFF. The CDR3, as DNA: TGTGCCTGGAGTGGGGGCGGAAATGAGCAGTTCTTC. V is TRBV30 and J is TRBJ2-1; the D gene is possibly TRBD1 (5 bases). The CDR3 is 12 residues long. V dropped 1 base and J dropped 7 bases, with 8 bases sitting between them. CDR1 and CDR2 (germline): GTSNPN, SVGIG (reference sequence). The variable domain in full, with the rest retrieved from reference TRBV30 and TRBJ2-1, is SQTIHQWPATLVQPVGSPLSLECTVEGTSNPNLYWYRQAAGRGLQLLFYSVGIGQISSEVPQNLSASRPQDRQFILSSKKLLLSDSGFYLCAWSGGGNEQFFGPGTRLTVL.

The chain joins TRBV27 to TRBJ2-3, with a weak D call TRBD2 (5 bases). The germline V gene encodes CDR1 MNHEY and CDR2 SMNVEV (reference sequence). The CDR3 spans 11 residues. The V end was cut by 10 bases, the J end by 4 bases, with 9 bases between. The CDR3 protein is CATSEADTQYF. CDR3 sequence (DNA): TGTGCCACCTCGGAGGCAGATACGCAGTATTTT.

The rearrangement links TRBV7-8 to TRBJ1-2; D gene unclear. CDR1 is SGHVS and CDR2 is FQNEAQ in the germline V gene. V was clipped by 2 bases and J by 7 bases, with 11 bases between them. CDR3 length: 13 residues. DNA for the CDR3: TGTGCCAGCAGCTTAACGGAGTCTCGTGGCTACACCTTC. Its translation is CASSLTESRGYTF.

The chain has TRBV10-1 and TRBJ2-7; D remains unclear. There are 10 residues in the CDR3. V was clipped by 8 bases and J by 6 bases, with 8 bases between them. Germline-derived CDR1 and CDR2 are WNHNN and SYGVQD (reference sequence). CDR3 sequence: CASPRSEQYF. CDR3 nucleotide sequence: TGCGCCAGCCCGAGGTCCGAGCAGTACTTC.

The chain joins TRBV6-5 to TRBJ1-6; D unclear. The CDR3 is made up of 14 amino acids. The germline gives CDR1 MNHEY, CDR2 SVGAGI. V was cut by 8 bases and J by 0 bases, with 8 bases left in between. CDR3 protein: CASSFRSYNSPLHF. CDR3 sequence (DNA): TGTGCCAGCTCCTTCCGCTCCTATAATTCACCCCTCCACTTT.

The chain employs TRBV6-1 and TRBJ1-4, with D tentatively TRBD1 (5 bases). The V and J ends lost 1 base and 3 bases respectively, with 12 bases between them. This CDR3 is built from 16 residues. Germline V CDR1 and CDR2: MNHNS, SASEGT. This CDR3 reads CASSEDKGVANEKLFF. The CDR3 DNA reads as TGTGCCAGCAGTGAAGATAAAGGGGTGGCTAATGAAAAACTGTTTTTT.

The chain uses TRBV19 and TRBJ1-2; D is unclear. The CDR3 runs 15 residues. Germline CDR1 is LNHDA and CDR2 is SQIVND (reference sequence). V was clipped by 4 bases and J by 3 bases, with 15 bases between them. CDR3 residues: CASSRRWATDYGYTF. CDR3 nucleotides: TGTGCCAGTAGTAGGCGATGGGCGACCGACTATGGCTACACCTTC.

This sequence joins TRBV2 and TRBJ1-1; 9 nucleotides agree with TRBD1. CDR1 is SNHLY and CDR2 is FYNNEI in the germline V gene. This CDR3 is built from 14 residues. Trimming cost V 7 bases and J 3 bases; bases outside gene matches: 6. The CDR3 DNA reads as TGTGCCAGCACCACACAGGGGGCGGACACTGAAGCTTTCTTT. Translation: CASTTQGADTEAFF.

In its sample, this clone was seen a few times. V and J are TRBV9 and TRBJ2-1, with 10 bases fitting TRBD2. The CDR3 spans 18 residues. Germline CDR1 SGDLS, CDR2 YYNGEE. With 1 base clipped from V and 4 bases from J, the junction kept 11 bases outside the gene matches. The CDR3 here is CASSVSLAGPSLYNEQFF. The CDR3 nucleotides read TGTGCCAGCAGCGTATCACTAGCGGGACCCTCTCTATACAATGAGCAGTTCTTC.

The V gene is TRBV7-2, the J gene TRBJ1-2; D is possibly TRBD1 (6 bases). CDR1 SGHTA and CDR2 FQGNSA come from the germline V gene. With 5 bases removed from V and 1 base from J, the gap between germline ends came to 14 bases. The CDR3 is made up of 15 amino acids. As DNA, the CDR3 is TGTGCCAGCAGCCCATACAGGGTGGATAACTATGGCTACACCTTC. It yields the protein CASSPYRVDNYGYTF.

This clone has a single count. CDR3 DNA sequence: TGTGCCTGGGGAGGGACTCCTCAAGGGCAGTACTTC. It is translated as CAWGGTPQGQYF. This chain uses TRBV30 with TRBJ2-7; weak D call: TRBD2 (6 bases). Between the trimmed V and J ends, which lost 5 bases and 9 bases, there was a span of 17 bases. The germline CDR1 and CDR2 sequences are GTSNPN and SVGIG (reference sequence). This CDR3 has 12 residues.

This chain links TRBV19 with TRBJ2-2, with TRBD2 identical over 7 bases. CDR1 is LNHDA and CDR2 is SQIVND in the germline V gene (reference sequence). Unmatched junction bases numbered 7, after V lost 5 bases and J lost 7 bases. CDR3 length: 14 residues. The CDR3 DNA follows: TGTGCCAGTAGTTGGGCGGGAGAGTTCGGGGAGCTGTTTTTT. Translating it yields CASSWAGEFGELFF. Looking up the rest from reference TRBV19 and TRBJ2-2 gives the full variable domain: DGGITQSPKYLFRKEGQNVTLSCEQNLNHDAMYWYRQDPGQGLRLIYYSQIVNDFQKGDIAEGYSVSREKKESFPLTVTSAQKNPTAFYLCASSWAGEFGELFFGEGSRLTVL.

V usage is TRBV6-1 and J usage is TRBJ2-7, with 11 bases aligning to TRBD1. The CDR3 totals 13 residues. CDR1 MNHNS and CDR2 SASEGT come from the germline V gene. After removal of 7 bases from V and 5 bases from J, the junction contained 4 bases not matched to a gene. CDR3 DNA: TGTGCCAGCATTCGGACAGGGGGCCACGAGCAGTACTTC. This codes for CASIRTGGHEQYF.

The chain couples TRBV6-4 to TRBJ2-7, with 9 bases identical to TRBD2. The germline CDR1 and CDR2 sequences are MRHNA and SNTAGT. V lost 5 bases and J lost 6; bases outside the gene matches: 5. The CDR3 sequence is 13 residues long. CDR3: CASSNLAGTEQYF. For the CDR3, the DNA is TGTGCCAGCAGTAACCTAGCGGGAACCGAGCAGTACTTC.

This chain joins TRBV7-9 and TRBJ2-3, with a weak D call TRBD2 (5 bases). The V gene lost 5 bases and the J gene lost 3 bases, with 18 bases spanning the gap. Per germline, CDR1 SEHNR and CDR2 FQNEAQ (reference sequence). The CDR3 runs 16 residues. CDR3 region: CASSPRQRRGTDTQYF. The CDR3 DNA sequence: TGTGCCAGCAGCCCTCGGCAGCGGCGAGGAACAGATACGCAGTATTTT. The variable domain in full, completed from reference TRBV7-9 and TRBJ2-3, reads DTGVSQNPRHKITKRGQNVTFRCDPISEHNRLYWYRQTLGQGPEFLTYFQNEAQLEKSRLLSDRFSAERPKGSFSTLEIQRTEQGDSAMYLCASSPRQRRGTDTQYFGPGTRLTVL.

This sequence joins TRBV30 and TRBJ2-3, with 12 bases aligning to TRBD2. This CDR3 is 16 amino acids long. V shed 2 bases, J shed 2 bases, and the junction held 5 bases outside the gene matches. The germline CDR1 and CDR2 sequences are GTSNPN and SVGIG (reference sequence). The CDR3 nucleotides read TGTGCCTGGAGTCTCGGACTAGCGGGATCCACAGATACGCAGTATTTT. Residues: CAWSLGLAGSTDTQYF.

This rearrangement joins TRBV4-3 to TRBJ2-2; 8 bases fit TRBD1. The CDR3 totals 15 residues. V lost 5 bases, J lost 4 bases, and 6 bases stayed unmatched. The germline V gene has CDR1 LGHNA and CDR2 YSLEER. CDR3 in amino acids: CASSATGEFTGELFF. The DNA of the CDR3 is TGCGCCAGCAGCGCGACAGGGGAATTCACCGGGGAGCTGTTTTTT.